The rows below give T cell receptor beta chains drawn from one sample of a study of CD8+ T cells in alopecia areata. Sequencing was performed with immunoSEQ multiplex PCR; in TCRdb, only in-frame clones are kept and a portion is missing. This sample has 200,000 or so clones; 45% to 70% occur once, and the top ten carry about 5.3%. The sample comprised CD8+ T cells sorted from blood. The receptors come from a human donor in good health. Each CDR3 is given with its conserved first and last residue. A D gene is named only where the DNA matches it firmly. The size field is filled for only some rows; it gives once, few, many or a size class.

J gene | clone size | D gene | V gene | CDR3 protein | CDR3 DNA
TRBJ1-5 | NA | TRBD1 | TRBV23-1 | CASTTGGVGNQPQHF | TGCGCCAGCACTACAGGGGGCGTGGGCAATCAGCCCCAGCATTTT
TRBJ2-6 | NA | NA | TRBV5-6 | CASRAERGTGANVLTF | TGTGCCAGCAGGGCCGAGAGGGGGACTGGGGCCAACGTCCTGACTTTC
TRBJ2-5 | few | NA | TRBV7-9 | CASSLTDRRKETQYF | TGTGCCAGCAGCTTAACGGACAGACGAAAAGAGACCCAGTACTTC
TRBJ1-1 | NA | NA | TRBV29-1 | CSVEGQRGDTEAFF | TGCAGCGTTGAAGGCCAAAGGGGGGACACTGAAGCTTTCTTT
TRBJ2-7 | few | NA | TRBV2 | CASSDLAYEQYF | TGTGCCAGCAGTGACCTAGCATACGAGCAGTACTTC
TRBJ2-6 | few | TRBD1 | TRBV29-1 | CSVETGAGANVLTF | TGCAGCGTTGAAACAGGGGCTGGGGCCAACGTCCTGACTTTC
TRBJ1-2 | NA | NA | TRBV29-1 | CSVPQGLNGYTF | TGCAGCGTTCCCCAGGGCTTAAATGGCTACACCTTC
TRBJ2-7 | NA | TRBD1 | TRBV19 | CASTPGQGSYEQYF | TGTGCCAGCACCCCGGGACAGGGGTCCTACGAGCAGTACTTC
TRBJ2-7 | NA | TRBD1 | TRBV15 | CATSRLGTGPEQYF | TGTGCCACCTCCAGGCTCGGGACAGGGCCCGAGCAGTACTTC
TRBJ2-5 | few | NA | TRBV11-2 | CASSFRETQYF | TGTGCCAGCAGCTTTAGAGAGACCCAGTACTTC
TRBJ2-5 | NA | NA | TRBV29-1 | CSVVVLPSPKETQYF | TGCAGCGTTGTCGTTCTGCCCTCACCGAAAGAGACCCAGTACTTC
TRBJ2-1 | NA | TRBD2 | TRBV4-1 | CASSQDPLLAGGYNEQFF | TGCGCCAGCAGCCAAGATCCCCTACTAGCGGGGGGTTACAATGAGCAGTTCTTC
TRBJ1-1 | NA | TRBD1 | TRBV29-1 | CSVEDAGGVTEAFF | TGCAGCGTTGAAGATGCAGGGGGCGTGACTGAAGCTTTCTTT